This entry lists 11 T cell receptor beta chains sequenced from one sample in a study of Ad26.COV2.S vaccination and SARS-CoV-2 variants. This table comes from immunoSEQ multiplex PCR, and its TCRdb copy is limited to in-frame clones, with some not included. The data contain approximately 400,000 clones, about 90% of them seen just once; the ten biggest clones take up 3.9%. Sequencing used peripheral blood, obtained after recovery from COVID-19. These receptors came from a human donor who had recovered from COVID-19.

This sequence joins TRBV27 and TRBJ2-2; D may be TRBD1 or TRBD2 (5 bases each). The CDR3 is made up of 12 amino acids. V was pared by 8 bases and J by 6 bases, with 10 bases between. Germline V CDR1 and CDR2: MNHEY, SMNVEV (reference sequence). The CDR3 coding sequence is TGTGCCAGCGCAGGGAGCGCCGGGGAGCTGTTTTTT. It codes for CASAGSAGELFF.

J is TRBJ1-4 and V is TRBV5-6, with D maybe TRBD1 (5 bases). V lost 4 bases, J lost 6 bases, and 16 bases lay in between. Germline loops: CDR1 SGHDT, CDR2 YYEEEE. This CDR3 contains 15 residues. The CDR3 DNA follows: TGTGCCAGCAGCCCCAGGGAAGGGGAAGATGAAAAACTGTTTTTT. Its protein is CASSPREGEDEKLFF.

The chain employs TRBV5-4 and TRBJ1-1; a weak D match, TRBD1 (6 bases). CDR1 and CDR2 (germline): SGHNT, YYREEE (reference sequence). Trimming pared 4 bases from V and 3 bases from J, leaving 13 bases between. This CDR3 is built from 14 residues. CDR3 DNA sequence: TGTGCCAGCAGCACGCAAGGGGGGGACACTGAAGCTTTCTTT. Protein product: CASSTQGGDTEAFF.

The CDR3 loop reads CASSLESSTDTQYF. CDR3 sequence (DNA): TGCGCCAGCAGCTTGGAATCTAGCACAGATACGCAGTATTTT. The chain links TRBV5-1 to TRBJ2-3; no firm D call. This CDR3 contains 14 residues. The V end was cut by 0 bases, the J end by 0 bases, with 5 bases between. Per the germline V gene, CDR1 is SGHRS and CDR2 is YFSETQ.

This chain links TRBV19 with TRBJ1-1; perhaps TRBD1 as D (6 bases). Deletions cut 7 bases from V and 4 bases from J, with 10 bases between. Germline V gives CDR1 LNHDA, CDR2 SQIVND (reference sequence). This CDR3 spans 12 amino acids. CDR3 residues: CASNIGGTEAFF. In DNA, the CDR3 is TGTGCCAGTAACATAGGGGGCACTGAAGCTTTCTTT.

This clone was counted a single time. In the same sample, other DNA sequences code for this CDR3. The rearrangement links TRBV18 to TRBJ1-2, with D unresolved. Between the trimmed V and J ends, which lost 3 bases and 3 bases, there was a span of 8 bases. Germline V CDR1 and CDR2: KGHSH, LQKENI. The CDR3 is 13 amino acids. CDR3 DNA: TGTGCCAGCTCACCGGACGGGGACTATGGCTACACCTTC. Translation: CASSPDGDYGYTF.

This clone was detected only once. This chain joins TRBV6-5 and TRBJ2-1; D remains ambiguous. This CDR3 comprises 10 residues. CDR1 is MNHEY, CDR2 SVGAGI, per germline. The CDR3 DNA reads as TGTGCAGACTTTAACAATGAGCAGTTCTTC. This gives the protein CADFNNEQFF.

V gene TRBV12-3 or TRBV12-4 combines with J gene TRBJ1-3, with D possibly matching TRBD1 (5 bases). The CDR3 is made up of 12 amino acids. With 4 bases removed from V and 9 bases from J, the gap between germline ends came to 10 bases. The CDR3 region has the DNA TGTGCCAGCAGTTGGACATTCGGCACCATATATTTT. Its protein product is CASSWTFGTIYF.

The J gene is TRBJ2-1, the V gene TRBV6-4, with 7 bases matching TRBD1. Germline V CDR1 and CDR2: MRHNA, SNTAGT. V trimming: 6 bases; J trimming: 3 bases; junction bases outside the gene matches: 11. The length of the CDR3 is 16 residues. Here the CDR3 reads CASRASGTELYNEQFF. The DNA of the CDR3 is TGTGCCAGCAGGGCGTCCGGGACAGAACTCTACAATGAGCAGTTCTTC.

This clone was counted once. CDR3 sequence reads: CASSLYASGGLNYNEQFF. The CDR3 DNA sequence: TGCGCCAGCAGCTTGTATGCTAGCGGGGGGCTTAACTACAATGAGCAGTTCTTC. This chain joins TRBV5-1 and TRBJ2-1, with 11 positions matching TRBD2. CDR1 is SGHRS and CDR2 is YFSETQ in the germline V gene. The CDR3 covers 18 residues. After removal of 1 base from V and 3 bases from J, the junction contained 9 bases not matched to a gene.

The rearrangement joins TRBV6-2 or TRBV6-3 to TRBJ1-5, with D maybe TRBD1 (5 bases). CDR1 and CDR2 (germline): MNHEY, SVGEGT. The CDR3 consists of 14 residues. Trimming took off 6 bases at V and 2 bases at J, with 11 bases between the two ends. CDR3 in amino acids: CASSRAGGNQPQHF. The CDR3 bases are TGTGCCAGCAGCAGGGCGGGGGGCAATCAGCCCCAGCATTTT.